These T cell receptor beta chains were read from a single sample in a study of a mutant IDH1 vaccine in newly diagnosed glioma. Sequenced by immunoSEQ multiplex PCR; TCRdb stores in-frame clones only, minus some. The repertoire holds 35,000 to 45,000 clones, with about 78% as singletons. For these TCRs, the target antigens are not known. Sequenced material: PBMCs, taken from a glioma patient whose treatment included an IDH1 peptide vaccine. These receptors were collected from a middle-aged woman with glioma. Some clones in this sample may be carry-over from other donors' samples. CDR3s include the opening cysteine and the closing phenylalanine or tryptophan. Fields, in order: clone size, J gene, V gene, CDR3 length, D gene, CDR3 protein, CDR3 DNA. A D gene is named only where the DNA matches it firmly. A clone size is listed for some rows: how often the clone was seen (once, few, many), or a class if it is expanded.

- TRBJ2-5 TRBV30 11 - CAWSHGGEQYF TGTGCCTGGAGTCACGGCGGGGAGCAGTACTTC
- TRBJ2-7 TRBV6-5 12 - CASMDPPYEQYF TGTGCCAGCATGGACCCTCCTTACGAGCAGTACTTC
- TRBJ2-7 TRBV7-2 13 - CASSLMVSYEQYF TGTGCCAGCAGCTTAATGGTCTCCTACGAGCAGTACTTC
- TRBJ1-5 TRBV28 12 - CASSSGSQPQHF TGTGCCAGCAGTTCAGGGTCTCAGCCCCAGCATTTT
- TRBJ2-5 TRBV10-3 13 TRBD1 CAISQGAGETQYF TGTGCCATCAGTCAGGGGGCAGGGGAGACCCAGTACTTC
- TRBJ1-5 TRBV18 15 TRBD1 CASSLKTGNNQPQHF TGTGCCAGCTCACTCAAGACAGGGAACAATCAGCCCCAGCATTTT
- TRBJ2-7 TRBV5-5 14 TRBD2 CASSLLAGVGEQYF TGTGCCAGCAGCTTACTAGCGGGAGTGGGGGAGCAGTACTTC
- TRBJ2-2 TRBV9 12 - CASSVGYGELFF TGTGCCAGCAGCGTAGGCTACGGGGAGCTGTTTTTT
- TRBJ2-3 TRBV5-6 13 - CASTRGLTDTQYF TGTGCCAGCACCAGGGGCCTCACAGATACGCAGTATTTT
- TRBJ2-5 TRBV7-9 19 TRBD2 CASSLPRGRGGSYKETQYF TGTGCCAGCAGCTTACCCCGAGGTCGCGGCGGGAGTTATAAGGAGACCCAGTACTTC
- TRBJ1-2 TRBV6-5 14 TRBD1 CASSYLGQNYGYTF TGTGCCAGCAGTTACCTGGGACAGAACTATGGCTACACCTTC
- TRBJ2-3 TRBV7-9 17 - CASSSPFTYNVPDTQYF TGTGCCAGCAGCTCCCCTTTCACATACAATGTCCCAGATACGCAGTATTTT
- TRBJ1-5 TRBV7-9 13 - CASSLNSNQPQHF TGTGCCAGCAGCTTAAATAGCAATCAGCCCCAGCATTTT
- TRBJ1-5 TRBV5-6 14 - CASSSLGERQPQHF TGTGCCAGCAGCTCCCTAGGAGAACGGCAGCCCCAGCATTTT
- TRBJ2-2 TRBV7-2 13 TRBD1 CASSWTGRGELFF TGTGCCAGCAGCTGGACAGGCCGCGGGGAGCTGTTTTTT
- TRBJ2-7 TRBV6-5 14 TRBD1 CASAASGQDYEQYF TGTGCCAGCGCTGCTTCCGGACAGGACTACGAGCAGTACTTC
- TRBJ2-7 TRBV5-5 15 - CASSLTSQPIYEQYF TGTGCCAGCAGCCTGACCAGTCAGCCGATCTACGAGCAGTACTTC
- TRBJ2-7 TRBV5-1 14 - CASSLGWTLYEQYF TGCGCCAGCAGCTTGGGGTGGACTCTCTACGAGCAGTACTTC
once TRBJ2-1 TRBV7-3 14 TRBD1 CASSWGGQGSEQFF TGTGCCAGCAGCTGGGGGGGACAGGGGAGTGAGCAGTTCTTC
- TRBJ1-1 TRBV29-1 16 - CSVESTGRFVRTEAFF TGCAGCGTTGAAAGCACAGGGCGGTTCGTGAGGACTGAAGCTTTCTTT
- TRBJ1-1 TRBV4-2 16 - CASSQKVGSMNTEAFF TGTGCCAGCAGCCAAAAAGTAGGGTCTATGAACACTGAAGCTTTCTTT
- TRBJ1-2 TRBV2 14 TRBD1 CASSDRGSGRGYTF TGTGCCAGCAGTGACAGGGGGTCAGGACGGGGCTACACCTTC
- TRBJ2-6 TRBV4-1 15 - CASSQRTSGANVLTF TGCGCCAGCAGCCAACGGACCTCTGGGGCCAACGTCCTGACTTTC
- TRBJ1-4 TRBV25-1 14 TRBD1 CASSVGTGWEKLFF TGTGCCAGCAGTGTCGGGACAGGCTGGGAAAAACTGTTTTTT
- TRBJ1-2 TRBV28 14 - CASRDTGYLYGYTF TGTGCCAGCAGAGATACCGGGTACCTCTATGGCTACACCTTC
- TRBJ2-1 TRBV4-3 16 TRBD2 CASSQDRLAGEDEQFF TGCGCCAGCAGCCAAGATAGACTAGCGGGGGAGGATGAGCAGTTCTTC
- TRBJ1-1 TRBV5-4 13 TRBD1 CASRLTGITEAFF TGTGCCAGCAGGCTGACAGGGATCACTGAAGCTTTCTTT
- TRBJ1-3 TRBV19 11 - CASGSGNTIYF TGTGCCAGTGGCTCGGGAAACACCATATATTTT
few TRBJ2-7 TRBV5-1 16 TRBD2 CASSSGEGWTSYEQYF TGCGCCAGCAGCTCGGGGGAGGGATGGACCTCCTACGAGCAGTACTTC
- TRBJ2-2 TRBV7-9 15 TRBD1 CASSLGQGNTGELFF TGTGCCAGCAGCTTAGGACAGGGTAACACCGGGGAGCTGTTTTTT
- TRBJ2-2 TRBV4-2 16 TRBD2 CASSQDQIAGGGELFF TGTGCCAGCAGCCAAGATCAAATAGCGGGGGGAGGGGAGCTGTTTTTT
- TRBJ1-2 TRBV7-9 15 - CASSLGSRSENGYTF TGTGCCAGCAGCTTAGGATCCCGGAGCGAGAATGGCTACACCTTC
- TRBJ1-5 TRBV15 13 - CATSRDGGQPQHF TGTGCCACCAGCAGAGATGGGGGTCAGCCCCAGCATTTT
- TRBJ2-3 TRBV7-2 15 - CASSLGGRQLDTQYF TGTGCCAGCAGCTTAGGGGGGAGACAGCTAGATACGCAGTATTTT
medium-sized TRBJ1-5 TRBV2 16 TRBD1 CASGTGGAYSNQPQHF TGTGCCAGCGGGACAGGGGGGGCTTATAGCAATCAGCCCCAGCATTTT
- TRBJ2-7 TRBV4-1 16 TRBD2 CASSLSGLAGNYEQYF TGCGCCAGCAGCCTTTCGGGACTAGCGGGCAACTACGAGCAGTACTTC
- TRBJ1-1 TRBV7-9 15 TRBD1 CASSPRTGMNTEAFF TGTGCCAGCAGCCCTCGGACAGGAATGAACACTGAAGCTTTCTTT
few TRBJ1-5 TRBV4-1 13 - CASSGERNQPQHF TGCGCCAGCAGCGGGGAGCGCAATCAGCCCCAGCATTTT
- TRBJ1-4 TRBV7-2 13 TRBD1 CASSRTGNEKLFF TGTGCCAGCAGTAGGACAGGGAACGAAAAACTGTTTTTT
medium-sized TRBJ1-5 TRBV10-3 13 - CAISEGLNQPQHF TGTGCCATCTCCGAGGGGTTAAATCAGCCCCAGCATTTT
- TRBJ2-7 TRBV2 11 - CASSSQHEQYF TGTGCCAGCAGTTCCCAGCACGAGCAGTACTTC
once TRBJ2-3 TRBV9 15 - CASSVGVGGTDTQYF TGTGCCAGCAGCGTCGGGGTGGGGGGCACAGATACGCAGTATTTT
- TRBJ2-3 TRBV7-9 14 - CASSLPGTTDTQYF TGTGCCAGCAGCTTACCAGGGACTACAGATACGCAGTATTTT
- TRBJ2-2 TRBV6-4 14 - CASSEGSTTGELFF TGTGCCAGCAGTGAGGGGTCCACAACCGGGGAGCTGTTTTTT
few TRBJ1-6 TRBV11-3 14 - CASSLGSVNSPLHF TGTGCCAGCAGCTTAGGTTCCGTTAATTCACCCCTCCACTTT
once TRBJ1-1 TRBV23-1 15 TRBD1 CASSRSGGCFTEAFF TGCGCCAGCAGTCGGTCAGGGGGTTGTTTCACTGAAGCTTTCTTT
- TRBJ1-1 TRBV7-3 14 TRBD1 CASSLQGALNEAFF TGTGCCAGCAGCTTACAGGGGGCGCTGAATGAAGCTTTCTTT
- TRBJ1-5 TRBV19 16 - CASSPHAGTYNQPQHF TGTGCCAGTAGCCCCCACGCCGGGACTTACAATCAGCCCCAGCATTTT
- TRBJ2-5 TRBV29-1 12 - CSVEPPGETQYF TGCAGCGTTGAACCGCCCGGGGAGACCCAGTACTTC